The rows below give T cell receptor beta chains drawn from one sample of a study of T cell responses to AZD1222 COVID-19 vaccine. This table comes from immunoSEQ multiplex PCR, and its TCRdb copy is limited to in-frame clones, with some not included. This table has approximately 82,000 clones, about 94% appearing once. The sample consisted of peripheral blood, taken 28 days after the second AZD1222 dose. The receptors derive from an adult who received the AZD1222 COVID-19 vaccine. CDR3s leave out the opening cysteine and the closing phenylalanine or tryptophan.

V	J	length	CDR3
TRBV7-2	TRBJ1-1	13	ARTRYSRSNTEAF
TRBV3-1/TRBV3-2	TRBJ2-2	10	ASSQGTGELF
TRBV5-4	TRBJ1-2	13	ASSDSGTGVYRYT
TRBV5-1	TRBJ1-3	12	ASSSGGEGNTIY
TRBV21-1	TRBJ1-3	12	ASRGPGGGNTIY
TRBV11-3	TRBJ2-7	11	ASSWGPTGEQY
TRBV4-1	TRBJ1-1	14	ASSPTWTGTDTEAF
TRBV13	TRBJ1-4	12	ASSLQGGDEKLF
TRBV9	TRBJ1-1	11	ASSVVQGTEAF
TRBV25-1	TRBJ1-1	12	ASSESQQGAEAF
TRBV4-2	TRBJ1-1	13	ASSQEPGLDAEAF
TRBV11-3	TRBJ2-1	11	ASSPRGFREQF
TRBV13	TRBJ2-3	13	ASSPEPTSTDTQY
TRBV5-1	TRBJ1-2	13	ASSPRDSPEGGYT
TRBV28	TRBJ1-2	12	ASSTQGAHYGYT
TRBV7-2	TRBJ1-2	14	ASSQGQGEANYGYT
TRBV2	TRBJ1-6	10	ASMAGGRSLH
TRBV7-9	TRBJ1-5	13	ASSQEPHSNQPQH
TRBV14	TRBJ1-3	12	ASSQHRRSVTIY
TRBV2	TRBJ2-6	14	ASSRIGSSGANVLT
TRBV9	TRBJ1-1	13	ASSVARTGATEAF
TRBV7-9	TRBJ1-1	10	ASSLYLYEAF
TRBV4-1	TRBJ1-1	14	ASSQVPVVLNTEAF
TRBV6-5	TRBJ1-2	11	ASTPRGGYGYT
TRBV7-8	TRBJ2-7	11	ASRVDETREQY
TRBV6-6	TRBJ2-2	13	ASSREGGGTGELF
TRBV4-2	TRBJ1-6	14	ASSQDQGGINSPLH
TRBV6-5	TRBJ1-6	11	ATKGGDNSPLH
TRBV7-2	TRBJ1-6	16	ASSLAPAGGTVDSPLH
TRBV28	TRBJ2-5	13	ASSSGTANQETQY
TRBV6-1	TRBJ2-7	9	ASSEWGEQY
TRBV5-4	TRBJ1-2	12	ASSLQSSGYGYT
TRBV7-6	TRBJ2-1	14	ASSSGGTGRYNEQF
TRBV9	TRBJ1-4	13	ASSFAGGANEKLF
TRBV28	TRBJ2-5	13	ASSLETDNRGTQY
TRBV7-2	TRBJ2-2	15	ASSLQAGLAGAGELF
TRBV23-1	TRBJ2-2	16	ASSQSPGGRSDTGELF
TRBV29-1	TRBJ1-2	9	SVRGGKGYT
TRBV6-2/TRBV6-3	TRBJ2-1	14	ASSLTGGEGYNEQF
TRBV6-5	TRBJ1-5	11	ASRGAQGQPQH
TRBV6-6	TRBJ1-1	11	ANKVRAGAEAF
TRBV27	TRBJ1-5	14	ASSFAGGKGNQPQH
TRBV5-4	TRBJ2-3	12	ASTGGLASDTQY
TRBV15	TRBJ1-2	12	ATSRVGGSYGYT
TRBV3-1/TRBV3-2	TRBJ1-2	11	ASSLGGAFGYT
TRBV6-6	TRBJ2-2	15	ASSLTSGGPNTGELF
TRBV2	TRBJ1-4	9	ASRTAEKLF
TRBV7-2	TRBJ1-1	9	ASSFGNEAF
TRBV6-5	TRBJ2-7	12	ASSYDPGAYEQY
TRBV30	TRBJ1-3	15	AWSVRRQALSGNTIY
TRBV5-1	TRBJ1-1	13	ASSLDEGRNTEAF
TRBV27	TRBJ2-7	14	ASRRTGPGGFYEQY
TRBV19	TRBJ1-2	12	ASSPSHRRYGYT
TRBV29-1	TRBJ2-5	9	SVLVVETQY
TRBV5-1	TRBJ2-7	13	ASSPYGANPYEQY
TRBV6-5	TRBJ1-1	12	ASRSGSSEDEAF
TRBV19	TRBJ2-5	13	ASSMTSGGPMTQY